The rows below give T cell receptor beta chains drawn from one sample of a study of T-cell reconstitution after alpha-beta-depleted transplantation in children. MiXCR, run by TCRdb on the PCR reads, gives a single entry per CDR3 protein. The sample contains 250,000 to 300,000 distinct CDR3 sequences, approximately 9.6% of which appear only once. The material was PBMCs from the stem cell graft donor, obtained from the stem cell graft. The receptors originated from a human donor who donated a stem cell graft to a child with SCID. Each CDR3 is given with its conserved first and last residue. The D gene is left open where the match is weak. Clone size appears in some rows only: once, few, many, or a class for an expanded clone.

D,size,J,V,CDR3,DNA
NA,NA,TRBJ2-5,TRBV5-1,CASSFLVGETQYF,TGCGCCAGCAGCTTTTTGGTTGGGGAGACCCAGTACTTC
TRBD1,NA,TRBJ2-7,TRBV5-6,CASSSGTGKNEQYF,TGTGCCAGCAGCTCGGGGACAGGGAAGAACGAGCAGTACTTC
NA,NA,TRBJ2-7,TRBV4-1,CASSPRQNTISGEQYF,TGCGCCAGCAGCCCCCGACAGAATACAATATCCGGCGAGCAGTACTTC
TRBD2,NA,TRBJ2-3,TRBV6-5,CASSYSFPNSGGGKDTQYF,TGTGCCAGCAGTTACTCTTTTCCAAATAGCGGGGGGGGGAAGGATACGCAGTATTTT
TRBD1,few,TRBJ1-5,TRBV6-5,CASSYSEDRGQPQHF,TGTGCCAGCAGTTACTCGGAGGACAGGGGACAGCCCCAGCATTTT
NA,few,TRBJ2-4,TRBV12-3/TRBV12-4,CASSLRGGGIQYF,TGTGCCAGCAGTTTAAGGGGAGGAGGCATTCAGTACTTC
NA,NA,TRBJ2-7,TRBV20-1,CSARDLRFVDEQYF,TGCAGTGCTAGAGATCTAAGGTTTGTTGACGAGCAGTACTTC
TRBD2,few,TRBJ2-5,TRBV10-3,CAISPGTSGGALETQYF,TGTGCCATCAGTCCCGGGACTAGCGGGGGGGCGCTGGAGACCCAGTACTTC
TRBD1,NA,TRBJ2-3,TRBV5-1,CASSLAGQGDTQYF,TGCGCCAGCAGCTTGGCGGGACAGGGAGATACGCAGTATTTT
TRBD2,NA,TRBJ2-5,TRBV20-1,CSASARLAGRVYQETQYF,TGCAGTGCTAGTGCGAGACTAGCGGGGAGGGTTTACCAAGAGACCCAGTACTTC
NA,NA,TRBJ2-7,TRBV21-1,CASSKGVTGTDYEADEQYF,TGTGCCAGCAGCAAAGGGGTCACCGGGACGGATTACGAGGCTGACGAGCAGTACTTC